The 29 T cell receptor beta chains below were found in one sample sequenced in a study of beta chain features in type 1 diabetes. General study results and limits: Shorter TCRB CDR3s, moderately but significantly so, were found in Type 1 diabetes patients in all four CD4+ subsets.

Antigens for these TCRs are unknown. Of the isolated RNA, all was reverse transcribed, and so the sequenced material was expressed TCRB transcripts. Sequencing used immunoSEQ multiplex PCR; TCRdb keeps in-frame clones, though not all of them. This table has 250,000 to 350,000 clones, 14% appearing once. Material: naive CD4+ T cells from blood. These receptors came from a man younger than 40 with type 1 diabetes.

The chain couples TRBV4-1 to TRBJ1-1; D is unresolved. V was trimmed by 6 bases and J by 0 bases, leaving 20 bases between them. Per the germline V gene, CDR1 is MGHRA and CDR2 is YSYEKL. CDR3 length: 17 residues. The CDR3 bases are TGCGCCAGCAGTTTGGCCGTACTAGGTCCATTGAACACTGAAGCTTTCTTT. It specifies CASSLAVLGPLNTEAFF.

The CDR3 DNA reads as TGTGCCAGCAGCCCTCTCACCGGGACAGGGGGTCTCAATGAGCAGTTCTTC. This sequence encodes CASSPLTGTGGLNEQFF. The chain joins TRBV7-9 to TRBJ2-1, with TRBD1 matching 11 bases. Trimming removed 5 bases from V and 6 bases from J; junction bases left unmatched: 12. This CDR3 has 17 residues. From germline, CDR1 is SEHNR and CDR2 FQNEAQ (reference sequence).

The gene calls are TRBV28 and TRBJ2-7; 9 bases match TRBD2. Germline CDR1 and CDR2: MDHEN and SYDVKM. The J segment lost 3 bases and the V segment lost 4 bases, leaving 10 bases of the junction unmatched. This CDR3 spans 16 amino acids. CDR3 residues: CASSSLLAGAHYEQYF. CDR3 DNA: TGTGCCAGCAGTTCACTGTTAGCGGGAGCTCACTACGAGCAGTACTTC.

This chain joins TRBV5-1 and TRBJ2-7; D perhaps matches TRBD1 (6 bases). V dropped 2 bases and J dropped 6 bases, with 9 bases sitting between them. The length of the CDR3 is 12 residues. Germline V gives CDR1 SGHRS, CDR2 YFSETQ. The DNA of the CDR3 is TGCGCCAGCAGCTTTGCAGGGGTCGAGCAGTACTTC. Translated: CASSFAGVEQYF.

This sequence joins TRBV18 and TRBJ1-2, with D possibly TRBD1 on 6 matching bases. V was cut by 3 bases and J by 3 bases, with 20 bases left in between. From germline, CDR1 is KGHSH and CDR2 LQKENI. This CDR3 is built from 17 residues. CDR3 DNA sequence: TGTGCCAGCTCACCGAGCGGTAGGGGGTCAGCGGACTATGGCTACACCTTC. It is translated as CASSPSGRGSADYGYTF.

The chain employs TRBV10-3 and TRBJ1-2, with 11 bases aligning to TRBD1. The CDR3 sequence is 13 residues long. CDR1 ENHRY and CDR2 SYGVKD come from the germline V gene. The J segment lost 3 bases and the V segment lost 10 bases, leaving 4 bases of the junction unmatched. For the CDR3, the DNA is TGTGCCACCGGGACAGGGGGGGACTATGGCTACACCTTC. Protein product: CATGTGGDYGYTF.

The chain combines TRBV4-1 with TRBJ2-1; 8 nucleotides align to TRBD2. V shed 3 bases, J shed 7 bases, and the junction held 11 bases outside the gene matches. The CDR3 is 16 residues long. CDR1 MGHRA and CDR2 YSYEKL come from the germline V gene. CDR3 coding DNA: TGCGCCAGCAGCCACCTTGACGGGAGGGCCTCGAATGAGCAGTTCTTC. This gives the protein CASSHLDGRASNEQFF.

This clone was seen a few times. The V call is TRBV5-1, the J call TRBJ2-5; maybe TRBD2 (5 bases). V was shortened by 5 bases and J by 1 base, with 12 bases between the two germline ends. The V gene's germline CDR1 is SGHRS and CDR2 YFSETQ. CDR3 length equals 14 residues. As DNA, the CDR3 is TGCGCCAGCAGTTCCGGAGGATCCCAAGAGACCCAGTACTTC. This encodes CASSSGGSQETQYF. Variable domain in full (rest from reference TRBV5-1 and TRBJ2-5): KAGVTQTPRYLIKTRGQQVTLSCSPISGHRSVSWYQQTPGQGLQFLFEYFSETQRNKGNFPGRFSGRQFSNSRSEMNVSTLELGDSALYLCASSSGGSQETQYFGPGTRLLVL.

J is TRBJ2-7 and V is TRBV5-4; 7 bases fit TRBD1. J lost 3 bases, V lost 3 bases, and 0 bases had no gene match. The CDR3 loop spans 12 amino acids. Germline V CDR1 and CDR2: SGHNT, YYREEE (reference sequence). As DNA, the CDR3 is TGTGCCAGCAGCTGGGACAGCTACGAGCAGTACTTC. It codes for CASSWDSYEQYF.

In this sample, this clone turned up a few times. The J gene is TRBJ1-5, the V gene TRBV18; D may be TRBD1 (6 bases). The CDR3 runs to 15 residues. CDR1 and CDR2 (germline): KGHSH, LQKENI. V lost 3 bases, J lost 5 bases, and 14 bases lay in between. In DNA, the CDR3 is TGTGCCAGCTCACCGGCTAGGGGGGGCGATCAGCCCCAGCATTTT. Its protein is CASSPARGGDQPQHF.

J is TRBJ2-3 and V is TRBV6-4, with 9 bases identical to TRBD1. The length of the CDR3 is 14 residues. The V and J ends lost 6 bases and 1 base, in that order; junction bases with no gene match: 2. Germline CDR1 reads MRHNA; CDR2 reads SNTAGT. The CDR3 sequence: CASSRDRGTDTQYF. The CDR3 region has the DNA TGTGCCAGCAGCCGGGACAGGGGCACAGATACGCAGTATTTT.

The V gene is TRBV9, the J gene TRBJ2-2, with D possibly being TRBD1 (5 bases). V gave up 0 bases and J gave up 3 bases, with 12 bases separating them. Germline-derived CDR1 and CDR2 are SGDLS and YYNGEE. The CDR3 spans 16 residues. CDR3 sequence reads: CASSVVGARDTGELFF. DNA of the CDR3: TGTGCCAGCAGCGTAGTAGGGGCGCGTGACACCGGGGAGCTGTTTTTT.

V and J are TRBV7-9 and TRBJ2-7; 7 bases are a match to TRBD1. Germline trimming cut 4 bases from V and 0 bases from J; bases unmatched to any gene: 6. Per germline, CDR1 SEHNR and CDR2 FQNEAQ (reference sequence). CDR3 length: 15 amino acids. The CDR3 region has the DNA TGTGCCAGCAGCTCCGGGGACAGCTACTCCTACGAGCAGTACTTC. Residues: CASSSGDSYSYEQYF.

In its sample, this clone was seen a few times. The chain joins TRBV2 to TRBJ1-1; 7 nucleotides line up with TRBD1. V shed 5 bases and J 7 bases; nucleotides not matched to a gene: 4. The CDR3 has 12 residues. The germline CDR1 and CDR2 sequences are SNHLY and FYNNEI. The CDR3 here is CASSQGGVEAFF. DNA of the CDR3: TGTGCCAGCAGTCAAGGGGGCGTTGAAGCTTTCTTT. The full variable domain, its missing parts supplied by reference TRBV2 and TRBJ1-1, is EPEVTQTPSHQVTQMGQEVILRCVPISNHLYFYWYRQILGQKVEFLVSFYNNEISEKSEIFDDQFSVERPDGSNFTLKIRSTKLEDSAMYFCASSQGGVEAFFGQGTRLTVV.

The chain combines TRBV6-6 with TRBJ2-7; D remains ambiguous. The CDR3 sequence is 15 residues long. V gave up 8 bases and J gave up 0 bases, with 17 bases separating them. CDR1 and CDR2 from the germline V gene are MNHNY and SVGAGI (reference sequence). CDR3 nucleotides: TGTGCCAGCCACCCCGACTGGGTGATCTCCTACGAGCAGTACTTC. Protein product: CASHPDWVISYEQYF.

This clone was seen a few times. This rearrangement joins TRBV25-1 to TRBJ1-2; TRBD1 agrees at 10 bases. Germline CDR1 is MGHDK and CDR2 is SYGVNS. There are 17 residues in the CDR3. V gave up 4 bases and J gave up 5 bases; unmatched junction bases: 13. The CDR3 nucleotides read TGTGCCAGCAGTGTCACTGGGGCGACAGGGGGCATTTATGGCTACACCTTC. Its translation is CASSVTGATGGIYGYTF.

This clone was observed a few times. The chain links TRBV14 to TRBJ2-1; 7 bases line up with TRBD1. Germline assignment: CDR1 SGHDN and CDR2 FVKESK. V shed 3 bases, J shed 3 bases, and the junction held 5 bases outside the gene matches. The CDR3 consists of 15 residues. CDR3 bases: TGTGCCAGCAGCCAGTCCGGGACAGTCTACAATGAGCAGTTCTTC. Translating gives CASSQSGTVYNEQFF.

The rearrangement links TRBV10-3 to TRBJ2-5; 9 bases map to TRBD2. The CDR3 has 15 residues. From germline, CDR1 is ENHRY and CDR2 SYGVKD. The ends lost 8 bases at V and 2 bases at J; junction bases unmatched: 9. For the CDR3, the DNA is TGTGCCATCGGAGCGGCTAGCGGGAATCAAGAGACCCAGTACTTC. Its protein is CAIGAASGNQETQYF.

The chain joins TRBV15 to TRBJ2-7; D might be TRBD1 (5 bases). With 2 bases removed from V and 5 bases from J, the gap between germline ends came to 13 bases. In germline, CDR1 is LNHNV, CDR2 YYDKDF (reference sequence). CDR3 length equals 14 residues. The CDR3 is CATSRRTKGDEQYF. The CDR3 DNA follows: TGTGCCACCAGCAGACGGACAAAGGGCGACGAGCAGTACTTC.

The chain recombines TRBV5-6 with TRBJ2-3; D not certain. V was pared by 0 bases and J by 3 bases, with 8 bases between. Germline V gene data show CDR1 as SGHDT and CDR2 as YYEEEE. The CDR3 covers 14 residues. DNA for the CDR3: TGTGCCAGCAGCTTGGGCGTACTTACAGATACGCAGTATTTT. It codes for CASSLGVLTDTQYF.

This clone was seen a handful of times. The chain is built from TRBV30 and TRBJ2-2, with D possibly matching TRBD2 (6 bases). Looked up from germline, CDR1 is GTSNPN and CDR2 is SVGIG (reference sequence). Trimming left V 3 bases short and J 7 bases short, with 24 bases between. CDR3 length: 17 amino acids. For the CDR3, the DNA is TGTGCCTGGAGCCCGGTGGAGGGACGGAATTACGTCGGGGAGCTGTTTTTT. Its translation: CAWSPVEGRNYVGELFF.

The rearrangement uses TRBV7-9 and TRBJ2-5; D may be TRBD2 (5 bases). This CDR3 has 14 amino acids. Germline assignment: CDR1 SEHNR and CDR2 FQNEAQ (reference sequence). Between the trimmed V and J ends, which lost 8 bases and 2 bases, there was a span of 15 bases. DNA of the CDR3: TGTGCCAGCGGATCGACGGGGTTACAAGAGACCCAGTACTTC. This codes for CASGSTGLQETQYF. The full variable domain, its missing parts supplied by reference TRBV7-9 and TRBJ2-5, is DTGVSQNPRHKITKRGQNVTFRCDPISEHNRLYWYRQTLGQGPEFLTYFQNEAQLEKSRLLSDRFSAERPKGSFSTLEIQRTEQGDSAMYLCASGSTGLQETQYFGPGTRLLVL.

The rearrangement joins TRBV19 to TRBJ1-5; 10 positions agree with TRBD1. The CDR3 length is 16 residues. Losses at the gene ends were 5 bases for V and 5 bases for J; bases not matched to a gene: 9. In germline, CDR1 is LNHDA, CDR2 SQIVND (reference sequence). The CDR3 DNA sequence: TGTGCCAGTAGTGCCCGGGACAGGGGAAGGGATCAGCCCCAGCATTTT. This codes for CASSARDRGRDQPQHF.

The genes are TRBV7-9 and TRBJ2-5, with TRBD2 identical over 11 bases. CDR1 SEHNR and CDR2 FQNEAQ come from the germline V gene (reference sequence). The trim removed 2 bases at V and 7 bases at J, leaving 12 bases unmatched. The CDR3 length is 17 residues. The CDR3 sequence is CASSLLTTTLAGGTQYF. DNA of the CDR3: TGTGCCAGCAGCTTACTTACTACGACTCTAGCGGGAGGGACCCAGTACTTC.

CDR3 DNA: TGTGCCAGCTCCCGGACAGGTGGTGGCTACACCTTC. As protein: CASSRTGGGYTF. The V call is TRBV25-1, the J call TRBJ1-2, with 7 positions matching TRBD1. V shed 8 bases, J shed 7 bases, and the junction held 7 bases outside the gene matches. The CDR3 sequence is 12 residues long. Germline CDR1 and CDR2: MGHDK and SYGVNS.

The table lists this clone with a few counts. This chain uses TRBV27 with TRBJ1-2; D call uncertain. This CDR3 spans 16 amino acids. The germline V and J ends were trimmed by 5 bases and 1 base, with 17 bases remaining between them. Germline CDR1 and CDR2: MNHEY and SMNVEV (reference sequence). The CDR3 region is CASSPDKTPFNYGYTF. The DNA of the CDR3 is TGTGCCAGCAGTCCAGACAAGACCCCCTTTAACTATGGCTACACCTTC.

Only a few counts were recorded for this clone. The CDR3 reads CAWSPQGRYGYTF. CDR3 in DNA: TGTGCCTGGAGCCCCCAGGGAAGGTATGGCTACACCTTC. The chain combines TRBV30 with TRBJ1-2, with D possibly being TRBD1 (5 bases). This CDR3 has 13 amino acids. Germline CDR1 GTSNPN, CDR2 SVGIG (reference sequence). Trimming removed 3 bases at V and 5 bases at J, with 13 bases between.

The chain recombines TRBV5-1 with TRBJ2-3; 10 nucleotides line up with TRBD2. Germline V gene lookup returns CDR1 SGHRS and CDR2 YFSETQ. V lost 3 bases, J lost 2 bases, and 3 bases stayed unmatched. There are 15 residues in the CDR3. The DNA for the CDR3 is TGCGCCAGCAGCTCCGGGACTAGCGTCACAGATACGCAGTATTTT. The encoded protein is CASSSGTSVTDTQYF.

The V call is TRBV7-9, the J call TRBJ1-5; D possibly corresponds to TRBD1 (6 bases). V shed 1 base and J shed 9 bases, with 10 bases lying between them. The germline V gene encodes CDR1 SEHNR and CDR2 FQNEAQ (reference sequence). This CDR3 is built from 13 residues. The CDR3, as DNA: TGTGCCAGCAGCTTAGAGGGGACACTGCCCCAGCATTTT. Its translation is CASSLEGTLPQHF.